This TCR beta chain was sequenced in a study of cytomegalovirus exposure and HLA in healthy donors. Findings of the study overall: Later analysis identified 16,951 TCR beta sequences associated with HLA alleles, using a false discovery rate threshold of 0.05.

The primer mix had 60 Vbeta and 13 Jbeta primers. Some clones are missing from TCRdb's copy, which holds only in-frame ones; the method was immunoSEQ multiplex PCR. The sample includes some 110,000 clones, about 76% of them seen just once. With respect to this clone: Antigen: not known.

V lost 0 bases to trimming and J lost 3 bases, with 12 bases between them. Germline CDR1 reads GTSNPN; CDR2 reads SVGIG (reference sequence). This CDR3 is 15 amino acids long. Source material: PBMCs. The V call is TRBV30, the J call TRBJ1-5; D not resolved. The origin of this receptor is a young woman in good health and CMV-seronegative. This chain's CDR3 is CAWSVRGKDNQPQHF. The CDR3 nucleotides read TGTGCCTGGAGTGTACGAGGGAAGGACAATCAGCCCCAGCATTTT.